These 10 T cell receptor beta chains were all obtained from the same sample, sequenced in a study of shared clonotypes between healthy human individuals. TCRdb keeps only in-frame clones here, not all; method: immunoSEQ multiplex PCR. The sample shows about 820,000 clones, 80% to 95% of them seen only once. CD45RO negativity and positive selection for CCR7 defined naive CD8 cells, a population that excluded terminally differentiated effector memory CD45RA+ cells. Sample: naive CD8+ T cells sorted from blood. The receptors were sampled from a man aged 25-45 years in good health.

This clone has only one observation. This rearrangement joins TRBV27 to TRBJ2-5; D possibly uses TRBD1 or TRBD2 (5 bases each). This CDR3 is 14 amino acids long. V gave up 1 base and J gave up 5 bases, with 11 bases separating them. Germline CDR1 and CDR2: MNHEY and SMNVEV (reference sequence). The CDR3 bases are TGTGCCAGCAGTTTATTGCCGGGGCGGGAGACCCAGTACTTC. Protein: CASSLLPGRETQYF.

Concerning this clone itself: The sample holds other DNA sequences that translate to the same CDR3. The rearrangement links TRBV7-9 to TRBJ2-2; the D gene is possibly TRBD2 (5 bases). Germline lookup yields CDR1 SEHNR and CDR2 FQNEAQ (reference sequence). V gave up 3 bases and J gave up 6 bases, with 5 bases separating them. This CDR3 has 12 amino acids. This CDR3 is CASSLEAGELFF. The CDR3 nucleotides are TGTGCCAGCAGCTTGGAGGCCGGGGAGCTGTTTTTT.

There are many counts of this clone. Additional DNA sequences in this sample encode the identical CDR3. The genes are TRBV28 and TRBJ2-1; tentatively, D is TRBD2 (5 bases). Germline CDR1 MDHEN, CDR2 SYDVKM. This CDR3 is built from 14 residues. V was pared by 6 bases and J by 0 bases, with 9 bases between. CDR3 nucleotides: TGTGCCAGCAGAAGCGGAAGCTCCTACAATGAGCAGTTCTTC. It specifies CASRSGSSYNEQFF.

The chain joins TRBV5-4 to TRBJ2-1; TRBD2 aligns across 8 bases. The germline V gene has CDR1 SGHNT and CDR2 YYREEE (reference sequence). The V segment lost 4 bases and the J segment 6 bases; nucleotides outside the gene matches: 18. The CDR3 totals 18 residues. The chain's CDR3 is CASSNSTVGLAFSNEQFF. As DNA, the CDR3 is TGTGCCAGCAGCAATTCAACCGTAGGACTAGCATTTTCCAATGAGCAGTTCTTC.

V gene TRBV27 combines with J gene TRBJ2-3; TRBD1 aligns across 9 bases. Losses at the gene ends were 5 bases for V and 3 bases for J; bases not matched to a gene: 6. The CDR3 is 15 amino acids. CDR1 MNHEY and CDR2 SMNVEV come from the germline V gene (reference sequence). CDR3 DNA sequence: TGTGCCAGCAGTCCTTGGGGACAGGGAACAGATACGCAGTATTTT. Translation: CASSPWGQGTDTQYF.

The chain recombines TRBV6-6 with TRBJ1-4; maybe TRBD1 (5 bases). The CDR3 is 15 residues long. Looked up from germline, CDR1 is MNHNY and CDR2 is SVGAGI (reference sequence). V lost 7 bases and J 7 bases, leaving 19 bases between the germline ends. The CDR3 reads CASTLTRGGGEKLFF. CDR3 sequence (DNA): TGTGCCAGCACCCTTACAAGGGGAGGTGGTGAAAAACTGTTTTTT.

The chain combines TRBV6-4 with TRBJ2-2; no clear D gene. The germline V gene encodes CDR1 MRHNA and CDR2 SNTAGT. Deletions cut 0 bases from V and 4 bases from J, with 3 bases between. The CDR3 runs to 13 residues. The CDR3: CASSDSSTGELFF. The CDR3 region has the DNA TGTGCCAGCAGTGACTCTAGCACCGGGGAGCTGTTTTTT.

Worth noting for this clone: The sample holds other DNA sequences that translate to the same CDR3. The chain couples TRBV27 to TRBJ2-7; D gene uncertain. Germline lookup yields CDR1 MNHEY and CDR2 SMNVEV (reference sequence). This CDR3 spans 13 amino acids. Trimming removed 2 bases from V and 2 bases from J, with 7 bases in between. The CDR3 DNA reads TGTGCCAGCAGTTTAAGGTTGACCTACGAGCAGTACTTC. The encoded protein is CASSLRLTYEQYF.

A remark on this clone: The sample has other DNA sequences that encode this CDR3 too. The rearrangement joins TRBV27 to TRBJ2-7; 11 bases are shared with TRBD2. Trimming took 4 bases from V and 2 from J; bases not matched to a gene: 4. The CDR3 runs to 15 residues. The germline V gene encodes CDR1 MNHEY and CDR2 SMNVEV (reference sequence). In DNA, the CDR3 is TGTGCCAGCAGTTGGACTAGCGGGTCTACCTACGAGCAGTACTTC. Its translation: CASSWTSGSTYEQYF.

This chain joins TRBV19 and TRBJ2-7, with a possible D match to TRBD2 (6 bases). The CDR3 sequence is 12 residues long. The germline V and J ends were trimmed by 8 bases and 0 bases, with 8 bases remaining between them. CDR1 and CDR2 from the germline V gene are LNHDA and SQIVND (reference sequence). The CDR3 loop reads CASHGSSYEQYF. Written as DNA, the CDR3 is TGTGCCAGTCACGGGAGCTCCTACGAGCAGTACTTC.